One T cell receptor (beta chain) is described in this entry. The data originate from a study of T cell changes during pregnancy in multiple sclerosis. Repertoires were generated with immunoSEQ multiplex PCR, while TCRdb's copy carries only in-frame clones and drops some. The repertoire holds about 52,000 clones, with 92% as singletons. Germline CDR1 is SGHRS and CDR2 is YFSETQ. The V gene lost 4 bases and the J gene lost 7 bases, with 21 bases spanning the gap. The CDR3 length is 16 residues. The chain uses TRBV5-1 and TRBJ1-5, with D perhaps matching TRBD1 (6 bases). The sequencing here drew on CD4+ T cells from peripheral blood mononuclear cells, taken after pregnancy. This TCR came from a female donor in good health, enrolled as a control in a pregnancy study. The CDR3 DNA is TGCGCCAGCAGCCCTGGCCGTGGGGGCGGAGACCAGCCCCAGCATTTT. It encodes CASSPGRGGGDQPQHF.